The rows below give T cell receptor beta chains drawn from one sample of a study of early T cells in non-severe SARS-CoV-2 infection. TCRdb re-called the 5' RACE reads with MiXCR, one entry per CDR3 protein. This sample has 45,000 to 70,000 distinct CDR3 sequences, with around 8% found just once. The sequences come from whole blood, collected at baseline. Receptors originate from an adult who was a healthcare worker with PCR-confirmed SARS-CoV-2 infection or an uninfected control (not recorded which). The CDR3 runs from the conserved cysteine through the conserved F or W.

CDR3	V	J
CASTPQTYTGELFF	TRBV11-2	TRBJ2-2
CATSETGGYEQYF	TRBV24-1	TRBJ2-7
CASSLAGELFF	TRBV5-1	TRBJ2-2
CASSLVGPYSGAEETQYF	TRBV3-1	TRBJ2-5
CASSLFAGARGETQYF	TRBV12-3/TRBV12-4	TRBJ2-5
CASSDSYGRYSNQPQHF	TRBV6-4	TRBJ1-5
CASSPRSGRSGPYNEQFF	TRBV5-1	TRBJ2-1
CASSYSVGIGTEQYF	TRBV6-5	TRBJ2-7
CSAGTSGRSYNEQFF	TRBV29-1	TRBJ2-1
CATSRPGFADTQYF	TRBV15	TRBJ2-3
CASSAPGGKRYNEQFF	TRBV9	TRBJ2-1
CASSQSGNTGELFF	TRBV16	TRBJ2-2
CASSQEYGGMEQFF	TRBV14	TRBJ2-1
CASSGQGNTDTQYF	TRBV9	TRBJ2-3
CASSSPDLFSGNTIYF	TRBV6-2/TRBV6-3	TRBJ1-3
CSATGGTWYEQYF	TRBV29-1	TRBJ2-7
CASSLAYIGTGQNTGELFF	TRBV7-2	TRBJ2-2